The next 4 T cell receptor beta chains were all read from a single sample in a study of human T cells and chemical hapten exposure. Regarding time point: patch test 1, 2 weeks after DPC sensitization. Treatment of the sample: therapeutic diphenylcyclopropenone sensitization with weekly scalp DPC. TCRdb processed the RACE reads anew with MiXCR; each CDR3 protein has one entry. The sample consists of roughly 120,000 distinct CDR3 sequences, around 10% of them appearing once. The sequences come from whole blood, collected in connection with sensitization to the hapten diphenylcyclopropenone (DPC). The receptors here all came from a woman aged 45-59 years with alopecia areata. Some clones in this sample may be carry-over from other donors' samples.

This clonotype was counted between two and nine times. The gene calls are TRBV20-1 and TRBJ2-1; TRBD2 matches 7 bases. The V segment lost 4 bases and the J segment 5 bases; nucleotides outside the gene matches: 14. Germline V lookup: CDR1 DFQATT, CDR2 SNEGSKA (reference sequence). The CDR3 covers 16 residues. CDR3 nucleotide sequence: TGCAGTGCTACCCCCGGCGGGAGCTTTAGGAACAATGAGCAGTTCTTC. Encoded protein: CSATPGGSFRNNEQFF.

The CDR3 sequence: CASSIEPGTGELFF. As DNA, the CDR3 is TGTGCCAGCAGCATAGAACCGGGGACCGGGGAGCTGTTTTTT. The chain is built from TRBV7-7 and TRBJ2-2; weak D call: TRBD2 (5 bases). The germline gives CDR1 SSHAT, CDR2 FNYEAQ (reference sequence). Trimming removed 5 bases at V and 5 bases at J, with 12 bases between. The CDR3 covers 14 residues.

There are a few counts of this clonotype. The chain employs TRBV3-1 and TRBJ1-1; D remains unclear. There are 15 residues in the CDR3. Germline CDR1 and CDR2: LGHDT and YNNKEL (reference sequence). V dropped 0 bases and J dropped 0 bases, with 8 bases sitting between them. The chain's CDR3 is CASSQDWVLNTEAFF. As DNA, the CDR3 is TGTGCCAGCAGCCAAGATTGGGTTTTGAACACTGAAGCTTTCTTT. Complete variable domain (other parts from reference TRBV3-1 and TRBJ1-1): DTAVSQTPKYLVTQMGNDKSIKCEQNLGHDTMYWYKQDSKKFLKIMFSYNNKELIINETVPNRFSPKSPDKAHLNLHINSLELGDSAVYFCASSQDWVLNTEAFFGQGTRLTVV.

This clonotype was counted at least ten times. This sequence joins TRBV12-3 or TRBV12-4 and TRBJ1-5, with TRBD1 identical over 9 bases. The CDR3 runs 14 residues. J was trimmed by 6 bases and V by 6 bases; bases with no gene match: 6. CDR3 region: CASSRDRVIQPQHF. CDR3 DNA: TGTGCCAGCAGCCGGGACAGGGTCATTCAGCCCCAGCATTTT.